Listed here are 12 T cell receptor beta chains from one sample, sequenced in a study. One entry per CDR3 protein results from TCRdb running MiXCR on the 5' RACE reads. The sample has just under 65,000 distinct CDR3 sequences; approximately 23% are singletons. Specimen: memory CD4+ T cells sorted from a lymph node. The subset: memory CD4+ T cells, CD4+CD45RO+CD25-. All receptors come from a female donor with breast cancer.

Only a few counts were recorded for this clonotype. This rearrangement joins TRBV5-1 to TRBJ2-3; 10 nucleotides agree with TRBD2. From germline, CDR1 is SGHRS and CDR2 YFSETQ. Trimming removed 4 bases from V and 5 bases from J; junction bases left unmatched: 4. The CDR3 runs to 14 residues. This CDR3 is CASSPLAGEDTQYF. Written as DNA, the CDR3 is TGCGCCAGCAGCCCTCTAGCGGGAGAAGATACGCAGTATTTT. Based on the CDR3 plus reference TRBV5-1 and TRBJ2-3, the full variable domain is KAGVTQTPRYLIKTRGQQVTLSCSPISGHRSVSWYQQTPGQGLQFLFEYFSETQRNKGNFPGRFSGRQFSNSRSEMNVSTLELGDSALYLCASSPLAGEDTQYFGPGTRLTVL.

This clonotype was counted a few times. This CDR3 is CASSRDMSATNEKLFF. Here the CDR3 DNA reads TGTGCCAGCAGCCGTGACATGTCCGCAACTAATGAAAAACTGTTTTTT. This rearrangement joins TRBV6-5 to TRBJ1-4; D unclear. The CDR3 totals 16 residues. Germline V lookup: CDR1 MNHEY, CDR2 SVGAGI. V lost 6 bases and J 0 bases, leaving 14 bases between the germline ends.

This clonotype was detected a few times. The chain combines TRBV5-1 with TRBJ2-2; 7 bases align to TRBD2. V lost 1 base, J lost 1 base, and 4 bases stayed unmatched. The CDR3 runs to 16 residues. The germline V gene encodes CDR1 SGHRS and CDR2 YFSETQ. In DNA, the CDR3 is TGCGCCAGCAGCTTGTACACGGGAGGGAACACCGGGGAGCTGTTTTTT. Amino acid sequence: CASSLYTGGNTGELFF.

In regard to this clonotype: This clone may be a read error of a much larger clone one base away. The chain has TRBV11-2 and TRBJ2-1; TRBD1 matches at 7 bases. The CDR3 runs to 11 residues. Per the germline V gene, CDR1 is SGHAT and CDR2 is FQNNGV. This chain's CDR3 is CAGSLGTAQFF. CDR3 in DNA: TGTGCCGGCAGCCTCGGGACAGCGCAGTTCTTC.

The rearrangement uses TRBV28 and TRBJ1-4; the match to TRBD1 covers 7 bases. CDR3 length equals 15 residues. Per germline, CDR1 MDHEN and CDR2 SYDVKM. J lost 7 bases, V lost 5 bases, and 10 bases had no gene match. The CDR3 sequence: CASSGGGDRTEKLFF. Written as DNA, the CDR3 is TGTGCCAGCAGTGGAGGGGGCGACCGGACTGAAAAACTGTTTTTT.

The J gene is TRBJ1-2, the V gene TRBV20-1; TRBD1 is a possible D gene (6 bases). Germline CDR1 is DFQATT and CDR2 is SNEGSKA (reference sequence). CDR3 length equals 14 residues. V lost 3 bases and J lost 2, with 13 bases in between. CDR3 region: CSASGGQTNYGYTF. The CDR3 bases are TGCAGTGCTAGTGGCGGACAGACCAACTATGGCTACACCTTC.

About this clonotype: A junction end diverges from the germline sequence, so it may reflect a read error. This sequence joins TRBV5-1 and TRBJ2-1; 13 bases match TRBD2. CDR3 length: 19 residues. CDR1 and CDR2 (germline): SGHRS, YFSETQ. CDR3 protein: CASRVGLAGAKKTYNEQVF. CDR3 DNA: TGCGCCAGCAGGGTAGGACTAGCGGGAGCCAAGAAAACCTACAATGAGCAGGTCTTC. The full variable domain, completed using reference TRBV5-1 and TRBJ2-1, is KAGVTQTPRYLIKTRGQQVTLSCSPISGHRSVSWYQQTPGQGLQFLFEYFSETQRNKGNFPGRFSGRQFSNSRSEMNVSTLELGDSALYLCASRVGLAGAKKTYNEQVFGPGTRLTVL.

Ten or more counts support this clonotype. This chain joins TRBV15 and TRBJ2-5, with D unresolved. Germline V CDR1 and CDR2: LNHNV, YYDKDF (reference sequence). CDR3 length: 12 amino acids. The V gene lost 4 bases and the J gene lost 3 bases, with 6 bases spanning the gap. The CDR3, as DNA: TGTGCCACCAGCATCGGAGAAGAGACCCAGTACTTC. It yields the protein CATSIGEETQYF.

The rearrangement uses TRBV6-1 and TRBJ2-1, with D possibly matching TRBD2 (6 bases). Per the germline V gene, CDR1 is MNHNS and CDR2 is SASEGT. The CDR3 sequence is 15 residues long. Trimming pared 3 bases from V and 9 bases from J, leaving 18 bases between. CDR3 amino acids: CASSDMPPGGSEQFF. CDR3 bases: TGTGCCAGCAGTGACATGCCCCCTGGGGGGAGTGAGCAGTTCTTC.

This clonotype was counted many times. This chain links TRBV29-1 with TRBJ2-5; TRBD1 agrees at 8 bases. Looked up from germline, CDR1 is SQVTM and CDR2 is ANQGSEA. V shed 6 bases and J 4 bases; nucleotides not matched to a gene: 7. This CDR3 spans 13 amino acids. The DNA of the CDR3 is TGCAGCGTAGCCGGACAGGGTGGAGAGACCCAGTACTTC. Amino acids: CSVAGQGGETQYF.

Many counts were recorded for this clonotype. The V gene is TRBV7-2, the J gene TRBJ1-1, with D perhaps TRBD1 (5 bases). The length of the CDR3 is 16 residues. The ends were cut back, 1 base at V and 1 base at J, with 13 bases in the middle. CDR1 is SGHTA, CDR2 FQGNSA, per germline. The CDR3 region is CASSLVYAGPNTEAFF. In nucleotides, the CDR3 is TGTGCCAGCAGCTTAGTATACGCGGGGCCGAACACTGAAGCTTTCTTT.

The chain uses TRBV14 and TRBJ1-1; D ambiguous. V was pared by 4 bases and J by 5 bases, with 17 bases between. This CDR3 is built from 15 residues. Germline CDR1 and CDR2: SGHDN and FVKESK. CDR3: CASSRDQVGLTEAFF. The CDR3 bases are TGTGCCAGCAGCCGAGATCAGGTCGGACTAACTGAAGCTTTCTTT.